The 17 T cell receptor beta chains below all came from one sample that was sequenced in a study of early T cells in non-severe SARS-CoV-2 infection. TCRdb passed the 5' RACE reads through MiXCR, listing each CDR3 protein once. The sample carries 60,000 or so distinct CDR3 sequences, around 12% recorded once. The sequences come from whole blood, collected at baseline. These receptors originate from an adult who was a healthcare worker with PCR-confirmed SARS-CoV-2 infection or an uninfected control (not recorded which).

The chain has TRBV13 and TRBJ1-1, with 7 bases that match TRBD1. The ends lost 5 bases at V and 5 bases at J; junction bases unmatched: 8. The CDR3 spans 14 residues. Per the germline V gene, CDR1 is PRHDT and CDR2 is FYEKMQ (reference sequence). This CDR3 reads CASSTQTGRTEAFF. DNA for the CDR3: TGTGCCAGCAGCACACAGACAGGGAGGACTGAAGCTTTCTTT.

This clonotype turned up a few times. The chain has TRBV18 and TRBJ2-6, with no clear D. The CDR3 extends over 13 amino acids. V lost 8 bases and J lost 2, with 7 bases in between. From germline, CDR1 is KGHSH and CDR2 LQKENI. Written as DNA, the CDR3 is TGTGCCAGCGCAACGGCTGGGGCCAACGTCCTGACTTTC. It codes for CASATAGANVLTF.

The chain uses TRBV3-1 and TRBJ2-7; 12 bases are a match to TRBD2. The CDR3 length is 14 residues. CDR1 and CDR2 (germline): LGHDT, YNNKEL (reference sequence). V dropped 4 bases and J dropped 6; count of bases not matched to a gene: 4. The CDR3 sequence is CASSPTSGSGEQYF. The CDR3 DNA follows: TGTGCCAGCAGCCCGACTAGCGGGAGTGGCGAGCAGTACTTC.

This clonotype has ten or more counts. The J gene is TRBJ1-4, the V gene TRBV14; a possible D gene is TRBD1 (6 bases). In germline, CDR1 is SGHDN, CDR2 FVKESK. This CDR3 region has 15 residues. Trimming shortened V by 4 bases and J by 7 bases, and 16 bases separated the two germline ends. CDR3 in amino acids: CASSPAGGRSEKLFF. The CDR3 DNA is TGTGCCAGCAGCCCAGCCGGGGGGCGAAGTGAAAAACTGTTTTTT.

The chain combines TRBV7-2 with TRBJ2-2; D possibly corresponds to TRBD2 (6 bases). The CDR3 runs to 15 residues. Germline V CDR1 and CDR2: SGHTA, FQGNSA. V was pared by 3 bases and J by 2 bases, with 10 bases between. The chain's CDR3 is CASSFGGKNTGELFF. CDR3 nucleotides: TGTGCCAGCAGCTTCGGGGGAAAAAACACCGGGGAGCTGTTTTTT.

This clonotype was observed a handful of times. The chain recombines TRBV7-2 with TRBJ1-1; 10 bases align to TRBD1. CDR3 size: 15 residues. J gave up 3 bases and V 4 bases, and 5 bases lay outside the gene matches. Germline loops: CDR1 SGHTA, CDR2 FQGNSA. In DNA, the CDR3 is TGTGCCAGCAGCTCCCGGACAGGGGGGGACACTGAAGCTTTCTTT. As protein: CASSSRTGGDTEAFF. The entire variable domain, with the rest obtained from reference TRBV7-2 and TRBJ1-1, is as follows: GAGVSQSPSNKVTEKGKDVELRCDPISGHTALYWYRQSLGQGLEFLIYFQGNSAPDKSGLPSDRFSAERTGGSVSTLTIQRTQQEDSAVYLCASSSRTGGDTEAFFGQGTRLTVV.

This clonotype was seen at least ten times. V and J are TRBV5-1 and TRBJ2-5, with TRBD1 matching 8 bases. Germline V gene sequence: CDR1 SGHRS, CDR2 YFSETQ. Trimming took 2 bases from V and 6 from J; bases not matched to a gene: 9. CDR3 length: 15 amino acids. The chain's CDR3 is CASSFTTGGKKTQYF. CDR3 nucleotide sequence: TGCGCCAGCAGCTTCACTACAGGGGGGAAGAAGACCCAGTACTTC. The full variable domain, in which reference TRBV5-1 and TRBJ2-5 provide the parts outside the CDR3, is KAGVTQTPRYLIKTRGQQVTLSCSPISGHRSVSWYQQTPGQGLQFLFEYFSETQRNKGNFPGRFSGRQFSNSRSEMNVSTLELGDSALYLCASSFTTGGKKTQYFGPGTRLLVL.

This clonotype was recorded many times. This chain uses TRBV6-5 with TRBJ1-1, with D perhaps TRBD1 (5 bases). The CDR3 sequence is 15 residues long. Per the germline V gene, CDR1 is MNHEY and CDR2 is SVGAGI. V shed 7 bases and J shed 2 bases, with 17 bases lying between them. The CDR3 coding sequence is TGTGCCAGCAATGCGGGGCTTGACAGAAACACTGAAGCTTTCTTT. Amino acids: CASNAGLDRNTEAFF.

The V call is TRBV15, the J call TRBJ2-7; 10 bases are shared with TRBD1. The CDR3 sequence is 14 residues long. After removal of 5 bases from V and 2 bases from J, the junction contained 3 bases not matched to a gene. CDR1 is LNHNV, CDR2 YYDKDF, per germline (reference sequence). The CDR3 is CATSGTGDPYEQYF. As DNA, the CDR3 is TGTGCCACCAGCGGGACAGGGGACCCCTACGAGCAGTACTTC.

This clonotype was seen a handful of times. The J gene is TRBJ2-2, the V gene TRBV7-2, with D uncertain. V lost 1 base and J 7 bases, leaving 10 bases between the germline ends. The CDR3 totals 14 residues. Germline loops: CDR1 SGHTA, CDR2 FQGNSA. The CDR3 loop reads CASSLDISGGELFF. Written as DNA, the CDR3 is TGTGCCAGCAGCTTAGATATTTCGGGCGGGGAGCTGTTTTTT.

The V gene is TRBV18, the J gene TRBJ1-1, with 12 bases matching TRBD1. Germline values: CDR1 KGHSH, CDR2 LQKENI. The CDR3 sequence is 14 residues long. Trimming at V came to 6 bases and at J to 3 bases, leaving 2 bases not matched to a gene. The CDR3 spells CASSGQGADTEAFF. DNA of the CDR3: TGTGCCAGCTCGGGACAGGGGGCGGACACTGAAGCTTTCTTT. The full variable domain, rest sourced from reference TRBV18 and TRBJ1-1, is NAGVMQNPRHLVRRRGQEARLRCSPMKGHSHVYWYRQLPEEGLKFMVYLQKENIIDESGMPKERFSAEFPKEGPSILRIQQVVRGDSAAYFCASSGQGADTEAFFGQGTRLTVV.

The chain uses TRBV7-6 and TRBJ2-3; D gene ambiguous. CDR3 length: 14 residues. The germline V gene encodes CDR1 SGHVS and CDR2 FNYEAQ. V dropped 2 bases and J dropped 0 bases, with 6 bases sitting between them. Written as DNA, the CDR3 is TGTGCCAGCAGCTTAACGAGGAGCACAGATACGCAGTATTTT. Protein sequence: CASSLTRSTDTQYF. Full variable domain (missing parts from reference TRBV7-6 and TRBJ2-3): GAGVSQSPRYKVTKRGQDVALRCDPISGHVSLYWYRQALGQGPEFLTYFNYEAQQDKSGLPNDRFSAERPEGSISTLTIQRTEQRDSAMYRCASSLTRSTDTQYFGPGTRLTVL.

This clonotype occurred a few times. The V call is TRBV28, the J call TRBJ2-3; 10 bases match TRBD2. The CDR3 extends over 17 amino acids. CDR1 and CDR2 from the germline V gene are MDHEN and SYDVKM. V was clipped by 4 bases and J by 4 bases; unmatched bases: 11. The CDR3 here is CASSSQASGSFPDTQYF. As DNA, the CDR3 is TGTGCCAGCAGTTCCCAAGCTAGCGGGAGCTTTCCAGATACGCAGTATTTT.

Sample share makes this clonotype medium-sized. The chain has TRBV7-2 and TRBJ2-7, with D tentatively TRBD1 or TRBD2 (5 bases each). CDR1 and CDR2 (germline): SGHTA, FQGNSA. Deletions cut 3 bases from V and 6 bases from J, with 15 bases between. The CDR3 runs to 14 residues. The DNA of the CDR3 is TGTGCCAGCAGCTTCACCCGAGAGGGGTCCGAGCAGTACTTC. Amino acids: CASSFTREGSEQYF.

This chain links TRBV4-3 with TRBJ2-7; D possibly corresponds to TRBD2 (6 bases). V lost 3 bases and J lost 0, with 12 bases in between. Germline V gene sequence: CDR1 LGHNA, CDR2 YSLEER. The CDR3 runs to 15 residues. CDR3 region: CASSQTRSSSYEQYF. The CDR3 nucleotides are TGCGCCAGCAGCCAGACTAGGTCGAGCTCCTACGAGCAGTACTTC.

This clonotype has at least ten counts. V and J are TRBV18 and TRBJ1-1, with D possibly being TRBD1 (6 bases). Germline V gene data show CDR1 as KGHSH and CDR2 as LQKENI. There are 15 residues in the CDR3. V lost 3 bases to trimming and J lost 3 bases, with 14 bases between them. DNA of the CDR3: TGTGCCAGCTCACCGGGGGCTTTTGGGTACACTGAAGCTTTCTTT. Amino acids: CASSPGAFGYTEAFF.

This clonotype was counted only a few times. V gene TRBV15 combines with J gene TRBJ2-4; no clear D. Germline loops: CDR1 LNHNV, CDR2 YYDKDF (reference sequence). This CDR3 region has 16 residues. V lost 0 bases to trimming and J lost 0 bases, with 9 bases between them. DNA for the CDR3: TGTGCCACCAGCAGAGATGGGGAAGTAGCCAAAAACATTCAGTACTTC. Translation: CATSRDGEVAKNIQYF.